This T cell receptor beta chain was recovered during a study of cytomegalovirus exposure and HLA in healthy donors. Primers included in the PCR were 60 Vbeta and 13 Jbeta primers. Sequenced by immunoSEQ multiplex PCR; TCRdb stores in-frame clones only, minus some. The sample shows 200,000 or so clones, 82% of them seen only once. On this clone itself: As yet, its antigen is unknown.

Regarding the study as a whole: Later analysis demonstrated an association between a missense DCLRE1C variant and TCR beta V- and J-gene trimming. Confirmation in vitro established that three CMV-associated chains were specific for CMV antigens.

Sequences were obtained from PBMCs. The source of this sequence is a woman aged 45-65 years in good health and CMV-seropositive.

The CDR3 DNA is TGTGCCAGCAGTATAGCGGGGAACACAGATACGCAGTATTTT. Amino acid sequence: CASSIAGNTDTQYF. The chain uses TRBV28 and TRBJ2-3; the match to TRBD2 covers 8 bases. V dropped 5 bases and J dropped 2; count of bases not matched to a gene: 3. Germline V CDR1 and CDR2: MDHEN, SYDVKM. The CDR3 contains 14 residues.